The 5 T cell receptor beta chains listed next were all sequenced from one sample in a study of cytomegalovirus exposure and HLA in healthy donors. The PCR ran on 60 Vbeta and 13 Jbeta primers. Here immunoSEQ multiplex PCR was the method, and the copy in TCRdb shows in-frame clones only, minus some. The sample lists about 110,000 clones, roughly three fifths seen once, with 3% to 4.5% in the top ten. Sequenced material: PBMCs. The receptor set was obtained from a man aged 25 to 40 in good health and CMV-seropositive.

The rearrangement uses TRBV29-1 and TRBJ2-7; maybe TRBD1 (5 bases). This CDR3 is built from 13 residues. V gave up 4 bases and J gave up 0 bases, with 10 bases separating them. The germline V gene has CDR1 SQVTM and CDR2 ANQGSEA. CDR3: CSVVDRGSYEQYF. CDR3 DNA: TGCAGCGTTGTAGACAGAGGCTCCTACGAGCAGTACTTC.

This clone was counted a few times. The chain recombines TRBV6-6 with TRBJ1-3; no clear D gene. The V gene's germline CDR1 is MNHNY and CDR2 SVGAGI (reference sequence). The V end lost 6 bases, the J end lost 0 bases, and 12 bases lay between the germline ends. CDR3 length: 15 amino acids. The CDR3 here is CASREGQHSGNTIYF. CDR3 DNA sequence: TGTGCCAGCAGAGAGGGCCAACACTCTGGAAACACCATATATTTT.

This clone was seen a few times. CDR3 in amino acids: CASSEGQGVLYEQYF. CDR3 bases: TGTGCCAGCAGCGAGGGACAGGGGGTACTCTACGAGCAGTACTTC. The J gene is TRBJ2-7, the V gene TRBV7-2; 11 bases agree with TRBD1. Germline CDR1 SGHTA, CDR2 FQGNSA. The CDR3 totals 15 residues. The J segment lost 3 bases and the V segment lost 5 bases, leaving 6 bases of the junction unmatched. Complete variable domain (other parts from reference TRBV7-2 and TRBJ2-7): GAGVSQSPSNKVTEKGKDVELRCDPISGHTALYWYRQSLGQGLEFLIYFQGNSAPDKSGLPSDRFSAERTGGSVSTLTIQRTQQEDSAVYLCASSEGQGVLYEQYFGPGTRLTVT.

The V call is TRBV5-1, the J call TRBJ1-2; 8 bases match TRBD1. V lost 5 bases to trimming and J lost 5 bases; unmatched junction nucleotides: 8. The CDR3 has 14 residues. Germline V gene data show CDR1 as SGHRS and CDR2 as YFSETQ. The CDR3 is CASSKDRAEYGYTF. The CDR3, as DNA: TGCGCCAGCAGTAAGGACAGGGCAGAGTATGGCTACACCTTC.

The rearrangement uses TRBV6-1 and TRBJ2-7; D unclear. Trimming removed 3 bases from V and 2 bases from J, with 8 bases in between. The CDR3 has 13 amino acids. CDR1 and CDR2 from the germline V gene are MNHNS and SASEGT. This chain's CDR3 is CASSDDSTYEQYF. In DNA, the CDR3 is TGTGCCAGCAGTGACGACTCAACCTACGAGCAGTACTTC.